This T cell receptor (beta chain) originates from a study of blood T cell repertoires in COVID-19. Study summary: The origin of the acute and convalescent COVID-19 samples was the United States, Italy and Spain.

This clone occurred a few times. Per the study methods: Amplification from reference gene primers served as the basis for estimated nucleated cell counts. The table came from immunoSEQ multiplex PCR; TCRdb's copy has only in-frame clones and leaves some out. Clone size and the V and J calls come from that table; the DNA yielded D and trimming. Of about 190,000 clones listed, around 84% are singletons. Trimming removed 5 bases at V and 0 bases at J, with 4 bases between. CDR1 is SEHNR, CDR2 FQNEAQ, per germline (reference sequence). This CDR3 region has 12 residues. The rearrangement uses TRBV7-9 and TRBJ2-5; no definite D call. The sequenced material came from peripheral blood. The receptor comes from a human donor in a cohort sampled during active COVID-19. CDR3 region: CASSQYQETQYF. Written as DNA, the CDR3 is TGTGCCAGCAGCCAATACCAAGAGACCCAGTACTTC.